The 5 T cell receptor beta chains below come from one sample, sequenced in a study of blood T cells in healthy people across ages. Through a sample-barcoded 5' primer and a J-beta primer mix, a second PCR was run for roughly 6 to 12 cycles. MiXCR, applied by TCRdb to the 5' RACE reads, yields one record per CDR3 protein. Here the sample spans some 730,000 distinct CDR3 sequences, about a fifth being singletons. The sample was blood. Every receptor here comes from a man aged 65-85 years in good health.

Many counts were recorded for this clonotype. This chain links TRBV6-6 with TRBJ2-4; D is undetermined. V was trimmed by 8 bases and J by 2 bases, leaving 19 bases between them. CDR1 MNHNY and CDR2 SVGAGI come from the germline V gene (reference sequence). This CDR3 comprises 16 residues. The CDR3 loop reads CASSQSGDGTKNIQYF. In DNA form, the CDR3 reads TGTGCCAGCTCCCAAAGTGGTGATGGGACCAAAAACATTCAGTACTTC.

With respect to this clonotype: Compared with germline, one end of the junction differs, possibly owing to a read error. CDR3 loop: CASSQGLAGLGTDMQYF. CDR3 nucleotide sequence: TGTGCCAGCAGCCAAGGACTAGCGGGCTTAGGAACAGATATGCAGTATTTT. The rearrangement uses TRBV12-3 or TRBV12-4 and TRBJ2-3; 11 bases agree with TRBD2. The CDR3 sequence is 17 residues long.

V gene TRBV7-9 combines with J gene TRBJ1-6, with 7 bases lining up with TRBD1. Unmatched junction bases numbered 9, after V lost 1 base and J lost 9 bases. CDR1 SEHNR and CDR2 FQNEAQ come from the germline V gene (reference sequence). The length of the CDR3 is 16 residues. The chain's CDR3 is CASSLDRGFSFSPLHF. As DNA, the CDR3 is TGTGCCAGCAGCTTAGACAGGGGATTCTCCTTTTCACCCCTCCACTTT.

On this clonotype: Because it lacks the conserved phenylalanine or tryptophan at the end, this CDR3 is likely a read error. The chain couples TRBV13 to TRBJ2-5; D is unresolved. The germline V gene encodes CDR1 PRHDT and CDR2 FYEKMQ (reference sequence). With 1 base removed from V and 4 bases from J, the gap between germline ends came to 7 bases. CDR3 length: 13 residues. The CDR3 is CASSLEYLETQYS. The CDR3 DNA follows: TGTGCCAGCAGCTTAGAATATTTAGAGACCCAGTACTCC.

The gene calls are TRBV29-1 and TRBJ2-4; no firm D call. Germline V lookup: CDR1 SQVTM, CDR2 ANQGSEA. Deletions cut 3 bases from V and 0 bases from J, with 9 bases between. The CDR3 is made up of 14 amino acids. CDR3 protein: CSVDDRLAKNIQYF. For the CDR3, the DNA is TGCAGCGTTGATGACCGATTAGCCAAAAACATTCAGTACTTC.